This T cell receptor (beta chain) was identified in a study of blood T cell repertoires in COVID-19. The CDR3 has 13 amino acids. Germline V gene lookup returns CDR1 PRHDT and CDR2 FYEKMQ (reference sequence). V dropped 0 bases and J dropped 4 bases, with 6 bases sitting between them. Libraries were prepared by immunoSEQ multiplex PCR; TCRdb keeps only in-frame clonotypes and omits some of them. In the table there are over 300,000 clones, roughly 88% of which are singletons. This receptor was identified in a man aged 30-40 years who had recovered from COVID-19. The sample taken for sequencing was PBMCs or T cells enriched from blood (not recorded which). The J gene is TRBJ1-1, the V gene TRBV13, with a weak D call TRBD1 (5 bases). CDR3 residues: CASSLGGGTEAFF. In DNA form, the CDR3 reads TGTGCCAGCAGCTTAGGGGGGGGCACTGAAGCTTTCTTT.